A single sample gave rise to the 2 T cell receptor beta chains below, sequenced in a study of early T cells in non-severe SARS-CoV-2 infection. One entry per CDR3 protein, called by TCRdb with MiXCR from the 5' RACE reads. Of 35,000 to 45,000 distinct CDR3 sequences in the sample, roughly 6.2% are singletons; the top ten hold 9.5% to 15%. Sequencing was carried out using whole blood. These receptors were collected from an adult who was a healthcare worker with PCR-confirmed SARS-CoV-2 infection or an uninfected control (not recorded which).

This chain links TRBV6-2 or TRBV6-3 with TRBJ1-5, with TRBD1 matching 8 bases. The CDR3 runs 15 residues. After removal of 6 bases from V and 2 bases from J, the junction contained 6 bases not matched to a gene. Germline-derived CDR1 and CDR2 are MNHEY and SVGEGT. In DNA form, the CDR3 reads TGTGCCAGCAGCCCGACAGGGGACGGCAATCAGCCCCAGCATTTT. It encodes CASSPTGDGNQPQHF.

This clonotype was found many times. The rearrangement joins TRBV25-1 to TRBJ2-5; tentatively, D is TRBD1 (6 bases). Trimming shortened V by 5 bases and J by 4 bases, and 20 bases separated the two germline ends. The CDR3 has 16 amino acids. CDR1 and CDR2 from the germline V gene are MGHDK and SYGVNS. CDR3 residues: CASSPRGTHWGETQYF. In nucleotides, the CDR3 is TGTGCCAGCAGTCCACGAGGGACACACTGGGGAGAGACCCAGTACTTC.